This TCR beta chain was recovered during a study of cytomegalovirus exposure and HLA in healthy donors. Overall study results and limits: Accounts indicate the classifier identified cytomegalovirus status with strong specificity and sensitivity.

The CDR3 has 14 residues. V was shortened by 0 bases and J by 2 bases, with 7 bases between the two germline ends. Germline CDR1 is MNHNY and CDR2 is SVGAGI (reference sequence). Likely unrecorded immune exposures existed in these nominally healthy donors. The study ran its PCR with 60 Vbeta and 13 Jbeta primers. Measured with immunoSEQ multiplex PCR; TCRdb has only the in-frame clones, and not every one. Of around 79,000 clones listed, over 65% are singletons. This clone has only a few counts. Its cognate antigen is unknown. This clonotype was obtained from a woman between 40 and 50 years old in good health and CMV-seropositive. The rearrangement links TRBV6-6 to TRBJ2-5; D unresolved. The sample was PBMCs. The DNA of the CDR3 is TGTGCCAGCAGTTACTCGAACGGGCAAGAGACCCAGTACTTC. Translation gives CASSYSNGQETQYF.